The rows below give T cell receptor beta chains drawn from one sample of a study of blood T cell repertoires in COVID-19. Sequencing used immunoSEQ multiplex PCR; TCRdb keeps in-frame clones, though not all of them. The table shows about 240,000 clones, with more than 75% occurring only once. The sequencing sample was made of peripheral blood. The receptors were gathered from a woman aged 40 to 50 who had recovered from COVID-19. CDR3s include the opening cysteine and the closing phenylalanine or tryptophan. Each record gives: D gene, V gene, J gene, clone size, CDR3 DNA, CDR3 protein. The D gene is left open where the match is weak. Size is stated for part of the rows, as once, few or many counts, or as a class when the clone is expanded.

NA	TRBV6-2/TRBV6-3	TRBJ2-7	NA	TGTGCCAGCAGTTACGGGGGGACAGACTACGAGCAGTACTTC	CASSYGGTDYEQYF
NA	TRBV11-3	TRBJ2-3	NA	TGTGCCAGCAGCTCCGGGGGAGCCACAGATACGCAGTATTTT	CASSSGGATDTQYF
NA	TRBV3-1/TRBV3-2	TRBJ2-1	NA	TGTGCCAGCACCCGGGATTACAATGAGCAGTTCTTC	CASTRDYNEQFF
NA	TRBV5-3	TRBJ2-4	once	TGTGCCAGACAGATCTCCTTTCGCGGGAACATTCAGTACTTC	CARQISFRGNIQYF
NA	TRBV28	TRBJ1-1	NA	TGTGCCAGCAGTCCCCCAACAGGTAACACTGAAGCTTTCTTT	CASSPPTGNTEAFF
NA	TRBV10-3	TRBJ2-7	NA	TGTGCCATCAGTGAGGGGCCAGAGCCCACCTACGAGCAGTACTTC	CAISEGPEPTYEQYF
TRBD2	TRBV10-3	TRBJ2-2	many	TGTGCCATCAGTGGTAGCGGGAGGGCCAACACCGGGGAGCTGTTTTTT	CAISGSGRANTGELFF
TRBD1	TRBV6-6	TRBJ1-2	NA	TGTGCCAGCAGTCAAGGAGGGACAGGGAACTATGGCTACACCTTC	CASSQGGTGNYGYTF
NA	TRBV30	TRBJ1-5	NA	TGTGCCTGGAGCCCCGGAGGGGAGTTTCAGCCCCAGCATTTT	CAWSPGGEFQPQHF
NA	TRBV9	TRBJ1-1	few	TGTGCCAGCAGCGTAGGAGGCAGGGTGGGCGTGAGCACTGAAGCTTTCTTT	CASSVGGRVGVSTEAFF
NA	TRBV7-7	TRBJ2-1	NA	TGTGCTAGCAGCTTAGGGCGGAGCCCCTACAATGAGCAGTTCTTC	CASSLGRSPYNEQFF
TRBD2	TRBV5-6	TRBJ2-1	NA	TGTGCCAGCAGCCAAGGAAGCGGGGGTGGTGAGCAGTTCTTC	CASSQGSGGGEQFF
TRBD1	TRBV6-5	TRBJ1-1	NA	TGTGCCAGCAGTCACACAGGGGGGGACACTGAAGCTTTCTTT	CASSHTGGDTEAFF
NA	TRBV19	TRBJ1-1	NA	TGTGCCAGTAGTAGGGCGGTAGGGGGAGCTTTCTTT	CASSRAVGGAFF
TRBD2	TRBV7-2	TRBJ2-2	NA	TGTGCCAGCAGCCTTAGCGGGACGAACACCGGGGAGCTGTTTTTT	CASSLSGTNTGELFF
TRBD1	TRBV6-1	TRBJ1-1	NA	TGTGCCAGCAGTCCTAAGGACAGGGGTGACACTGAAGCTTTCTTT	CASSPKDRGDTEAFF
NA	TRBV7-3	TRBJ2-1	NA	TGTGCCAGCAGCTTAACGGGGGGATACAATGAGCAGTTCTTC	CASSLTGGYNEQFF
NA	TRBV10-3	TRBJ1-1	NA	TGTGCCATCAAGCGGGACGGAAACATGAACACTGAAGCTTTCTTT	CAIKRDGNMNTEAFF
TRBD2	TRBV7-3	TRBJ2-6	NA	TGTGCCAGCAGCCCGCTAGCGGGAGCCGCCTCTGGGGCCAACGTCCTGACTTTC	CASSPLAGAASGANVLTF
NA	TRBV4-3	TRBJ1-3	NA	TGCGCCAGCAGCCAAGATCCCCCTACAGAGTCTGGAAACACCATATATTTT	CASSQDPPTESGNTIYF
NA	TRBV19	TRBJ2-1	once	TGTGCCAGTAGTATTGGACTAACCGGCTACAATGAGCAGTTCTTC	CASSIGLTGYNEQFF
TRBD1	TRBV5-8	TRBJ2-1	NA	TGTGCCAGCCGGCCAAACAGGGGGCGCCTCGCCGATGAGCAGTTCTTC	CASRPNRGRLADEQFF
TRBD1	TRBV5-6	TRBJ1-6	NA	TGTGCCAGCAGCCTACCGGGACAGGGGGTGTATGGGAATAATTCACCCCTCCACTTT	CASSLPGQGVYGNNSPLHF